This TCR beta chain was documented in a study of blood T cell repertoires in COVID-19. About the research overall: The United States, Italy and Spain supplied acute and convalescent COVID-19 samples. The analysed material was cDNA or gDNA that came from T cells, B-cell-depleted T cells, or PBMCs.

This CDR3 spans 14 amino acids. V lost 3 bases, J lost 0 bases, and 9 bases lay in between. Germline V CDR1 and CDR2: SGDLS, YYNGEE. TCRdb's copy holds only in-frame clones and misses some; the assay was immunoSEQ multiplex PCR. The table shows approximately 180,000 clones, with approximately 85% occurring only once. The gene calls are TRBV9 and TRBJ2-5; possible D gene TRBD2, 7 bases. The specimen was peripheral blood. The TCR sequence derives from a man aged 55 to 70 with acute or convalescent COVID-19. This chain's CDR3 is CASSGGGDQETQYF. The DNA for the CDR3 is TGTGCCAGCAGCGGCGGGGGCGACCAAGAGACCCAGTACTTC.